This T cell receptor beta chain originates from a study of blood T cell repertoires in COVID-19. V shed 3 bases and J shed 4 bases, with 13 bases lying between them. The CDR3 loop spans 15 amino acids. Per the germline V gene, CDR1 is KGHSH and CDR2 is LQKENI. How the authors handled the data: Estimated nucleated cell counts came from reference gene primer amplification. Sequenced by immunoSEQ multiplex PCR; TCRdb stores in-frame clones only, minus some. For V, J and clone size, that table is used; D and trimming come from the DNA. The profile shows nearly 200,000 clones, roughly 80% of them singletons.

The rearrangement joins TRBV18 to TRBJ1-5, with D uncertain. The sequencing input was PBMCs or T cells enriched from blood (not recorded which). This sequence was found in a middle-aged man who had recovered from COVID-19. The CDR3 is CASSPGSGVNQPQHF. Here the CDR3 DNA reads TGTGCCAGCTCACCGGGTTCCGGGGTGAATCAGCCCCAGCATTTT.